The present T cell receptor (beta chain) was sequenced within a study of cytomegalovirus exposure and HLA in healthy donors. The CDR3 consists of 15 residues. Between the trimmed V and J ends, which lost 3 bases and 3 bases, there was a span of 15 bases. The germline CDR1 and CDR2 sequences are LNHNV and YYDKDF (reference sequence). The study ran its PCR with 60 Vbeta and 13 Jbeta primers. The assay was immunoSEQ multiplex PCR, and TCRdb's table has in-frame clones only and misses some. The data hold about 160,000 clones, with 80% observed a single time. Sequenced sample: PBMCs. The chain has TRBV15 and TRBJ2-7; the D gene is possibly TRBD1 (6 bases). This sequence originates from a man in his late teens or twenties in good health and CMV-seropositive. CDR3 DNA: TGTGCCACCAGCAGCGAACGGGACACCTTCTACGAGCAGTACTTC. It codes for CATSSERDTFYEQYF.